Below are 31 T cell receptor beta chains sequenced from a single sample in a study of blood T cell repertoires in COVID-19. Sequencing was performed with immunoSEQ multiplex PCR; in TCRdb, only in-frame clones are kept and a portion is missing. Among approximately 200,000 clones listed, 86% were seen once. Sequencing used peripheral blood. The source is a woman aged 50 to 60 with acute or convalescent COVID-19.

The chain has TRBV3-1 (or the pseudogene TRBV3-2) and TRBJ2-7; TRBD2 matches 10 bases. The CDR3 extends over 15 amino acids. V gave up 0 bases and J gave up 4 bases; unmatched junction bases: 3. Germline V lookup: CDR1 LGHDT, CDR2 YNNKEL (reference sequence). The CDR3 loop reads CASSQDLAGEYEQYF. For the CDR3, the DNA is TGTGCCAGCAGCCAAGACCTAGCGGGAGAGTACGAGCAGTACTTC.

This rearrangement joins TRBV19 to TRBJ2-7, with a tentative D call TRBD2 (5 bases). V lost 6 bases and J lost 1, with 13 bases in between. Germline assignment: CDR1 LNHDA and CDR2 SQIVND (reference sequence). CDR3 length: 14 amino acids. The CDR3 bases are TGTGCCAGTAGGCCTCGGGGTGGGTCCTACGAGCAGTACTTC. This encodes CASRPRGGSYEQYF.

Here the CDR3 reads CASSPRTSTDTQYF. In nucleotides, the CDR3 is TGTGCCAGCAGCCCCAGGACTAGCACAGATACGCAGTATTTT. The chain couples TRBV9 to TRBJ2-3; D perhaps matches TRBD2 (5 bases). V was clipped by 4 bases and J by 0 bases, with 9 bases between them. The CDR3 runs to 14 residues. Per the germline V gene, CDR1 is SGDLS and CDR2 is YYNGEE. Full variable domain (missing parts from reference TRBV9 and TRBJ2-3): DSGVTQTPKHLITATGQRVTLRCSPRSGDLSVYWYQQSLDQGLQFLIQYYNGEERAKGNILERFSAQQFPDLHSELNLSSLELGDSALYFCASSPRTSTDTQYFGPGTRLTVL.

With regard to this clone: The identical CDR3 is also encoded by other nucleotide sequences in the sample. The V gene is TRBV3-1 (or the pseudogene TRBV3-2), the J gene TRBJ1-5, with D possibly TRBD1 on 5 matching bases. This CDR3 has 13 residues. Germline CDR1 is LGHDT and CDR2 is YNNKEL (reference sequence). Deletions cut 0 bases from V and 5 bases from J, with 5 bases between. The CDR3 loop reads CASSQDRDQPQHF. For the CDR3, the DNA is TGTGCCAGCAGCCAAGACAGGGATCAGCCCCAGCATTTT.

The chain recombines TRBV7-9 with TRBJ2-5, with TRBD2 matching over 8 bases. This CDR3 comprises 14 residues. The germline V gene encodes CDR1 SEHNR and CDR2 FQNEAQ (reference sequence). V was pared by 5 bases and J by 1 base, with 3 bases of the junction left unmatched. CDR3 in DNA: TGTGCCAGCAGCGGGAGCGGGGGCCAAGAGACCCAGTACTTC. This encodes CASSGSGGQETQYF. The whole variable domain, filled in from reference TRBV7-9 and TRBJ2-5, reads DTGVSQNPRHKITKRGQNVTFRCDPISEHNRLYWYRQTLGQGPEFLTYFQNEAQLEKSRLLSDRFSAERPKGSFSTLEIQRTEQGDSAMYLCASSGSGGQETQYFGPGTRLLVL.

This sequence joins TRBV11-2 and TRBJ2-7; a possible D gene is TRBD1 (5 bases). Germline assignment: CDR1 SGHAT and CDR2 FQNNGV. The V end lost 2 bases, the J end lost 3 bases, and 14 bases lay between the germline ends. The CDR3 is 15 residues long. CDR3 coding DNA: TGTGCCAGCAGCTTAACAGGCGCCAACAACTACGAGCAGTACTTC. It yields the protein CASSLTGANNYEQYF. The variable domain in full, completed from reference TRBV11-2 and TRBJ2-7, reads EAGVAQSPRYKIIEKRQSVAFWCNPISGHATLYWYQQILGQGPKLLIQFQNNGVVDDSQLPKDRFSAERLKGVDSTLKIQPAKLEDSAVYLCASSLTGANNYEQYFGPGTRLTVT.

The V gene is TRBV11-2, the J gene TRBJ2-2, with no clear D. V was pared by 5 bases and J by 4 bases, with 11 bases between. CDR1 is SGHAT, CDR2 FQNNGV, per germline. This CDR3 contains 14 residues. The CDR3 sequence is CASSPSLPTGELFF. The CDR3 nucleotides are TGTGCCAGCAGCCCCTCCCTACCCACCGGGGAGCTGTTTTTT. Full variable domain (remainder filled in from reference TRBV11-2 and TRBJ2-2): EAGVAQSPRYKIIEKRQSVAFWCNPISGHATLYWYQQILGQGPKLLIQFQNNGVVDDSQLPKDRFSAERLKGVDSTLKIQPAKLEDSAVYLCASSPSLPTGELFFGEGSRLTVL.

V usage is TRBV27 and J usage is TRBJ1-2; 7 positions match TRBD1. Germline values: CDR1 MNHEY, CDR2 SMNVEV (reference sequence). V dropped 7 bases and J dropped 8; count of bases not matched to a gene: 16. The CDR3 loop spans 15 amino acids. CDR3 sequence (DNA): TGTGCCAGCACCGCCCTCGGGGAGACAGGGCGGGGCTACACCTTC. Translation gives CASTALGETGRGYTF.

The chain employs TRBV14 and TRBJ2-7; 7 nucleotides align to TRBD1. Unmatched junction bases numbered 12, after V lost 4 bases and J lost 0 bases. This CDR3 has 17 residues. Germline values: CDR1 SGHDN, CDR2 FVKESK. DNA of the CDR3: TGTGCCAGCAGCCGGAATACGGGACAGCGCAGCTCCTACGAGCAGTACTTC. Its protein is CASSRNTGQRSSYEQYF.

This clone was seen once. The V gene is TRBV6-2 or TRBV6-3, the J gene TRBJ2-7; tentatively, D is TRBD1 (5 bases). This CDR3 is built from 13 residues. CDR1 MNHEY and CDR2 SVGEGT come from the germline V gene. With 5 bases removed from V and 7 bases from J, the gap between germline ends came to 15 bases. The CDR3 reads CASSKWNRQEQYF. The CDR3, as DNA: TGTGCCAGCAGTAAGTGGAACCGACAGGAGCAGTACTTC.

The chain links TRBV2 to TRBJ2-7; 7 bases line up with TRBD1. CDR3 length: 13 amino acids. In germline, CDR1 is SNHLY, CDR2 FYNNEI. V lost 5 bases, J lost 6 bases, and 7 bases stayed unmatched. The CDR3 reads CASSSTGEGEQYF. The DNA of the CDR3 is TGTGCCAGCAGTTCCACAGGGGAAGGCGAGCAGTACTTC. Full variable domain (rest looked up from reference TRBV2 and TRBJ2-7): EPEVTQTPSHQVTQMGQEVILRCVPISNHLYFYWYRQILGQKVEFLVSFYNNEISEKSEIFDDQFSVERPDGSNFTLKIRSTKLEDSAMYFCASSSTGEGEQYFGPGTRLTVT.

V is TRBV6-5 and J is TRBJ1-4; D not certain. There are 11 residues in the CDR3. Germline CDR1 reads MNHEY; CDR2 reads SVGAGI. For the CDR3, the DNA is TGTTGCTCCAGGTCTTTGGGAAAACTGTTTTTT. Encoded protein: CCSRSLGKLFF.

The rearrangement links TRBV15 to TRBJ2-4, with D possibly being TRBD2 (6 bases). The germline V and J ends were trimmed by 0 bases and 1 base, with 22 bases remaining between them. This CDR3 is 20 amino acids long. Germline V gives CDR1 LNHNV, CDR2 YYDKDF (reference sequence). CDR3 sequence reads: CATSRDLGIAGGEAKNIQYF. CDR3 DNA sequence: TGTGCCACCAGCAGAGATCTGGGGATTGCGGGCGGGGAGGCCAAAAACATTCAGTACTTC.

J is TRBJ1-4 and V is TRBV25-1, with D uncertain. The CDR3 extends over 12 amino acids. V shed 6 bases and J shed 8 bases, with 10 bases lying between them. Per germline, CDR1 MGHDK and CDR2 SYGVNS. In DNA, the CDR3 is TGTGCCAGCAGACGACAAGGAGAAAAACTGTTTTTT. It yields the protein CASRRQGEKLFF.

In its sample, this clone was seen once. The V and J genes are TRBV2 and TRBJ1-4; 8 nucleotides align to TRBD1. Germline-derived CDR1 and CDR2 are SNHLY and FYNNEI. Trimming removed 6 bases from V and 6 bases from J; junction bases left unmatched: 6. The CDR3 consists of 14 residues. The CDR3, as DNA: TGTGCCAGCAGCCCGGGACAGGACTATGAAAAACTGTTTTTT. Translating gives CASSPGQDYEKLFF.

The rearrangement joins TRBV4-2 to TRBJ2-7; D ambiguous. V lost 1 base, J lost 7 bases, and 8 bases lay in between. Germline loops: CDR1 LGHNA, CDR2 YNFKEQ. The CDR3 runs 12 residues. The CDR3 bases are TGTGCCAGCAGCCAAGTTGGCCTGGAGCAGTACTTC. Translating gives CASSQVGLEQYF.

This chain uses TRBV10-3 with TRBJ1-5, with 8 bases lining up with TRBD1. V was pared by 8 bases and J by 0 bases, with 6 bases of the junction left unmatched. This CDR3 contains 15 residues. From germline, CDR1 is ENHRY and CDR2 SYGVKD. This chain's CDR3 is CAIGTTGDSNQPQHF. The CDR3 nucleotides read TGTGCCATCGGGACGACAGGGGATAGCAATCAGCCCCAGCATTTT.

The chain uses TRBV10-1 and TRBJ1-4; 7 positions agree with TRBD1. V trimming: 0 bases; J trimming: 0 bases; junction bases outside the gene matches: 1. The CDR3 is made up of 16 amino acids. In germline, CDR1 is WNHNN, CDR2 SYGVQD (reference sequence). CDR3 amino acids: CASSESTGPTNEKLFF. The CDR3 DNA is TGCGCCAGCAGTGAGTCGACAGGGCCAACTAATGAAAAACTGTTTTTT.

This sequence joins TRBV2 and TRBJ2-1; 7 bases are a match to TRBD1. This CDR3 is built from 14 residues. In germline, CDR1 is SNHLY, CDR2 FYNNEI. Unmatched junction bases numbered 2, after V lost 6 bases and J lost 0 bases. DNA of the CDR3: TGTGCCAGCAGGGGGGACAGCTCCTACAATGAGCAGTTCTTC. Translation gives CASRGDSSYNEQFF.

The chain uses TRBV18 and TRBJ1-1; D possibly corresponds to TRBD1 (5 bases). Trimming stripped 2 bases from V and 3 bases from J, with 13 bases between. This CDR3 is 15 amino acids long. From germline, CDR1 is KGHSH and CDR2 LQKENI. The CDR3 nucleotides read TGTGCCAGCTCACCAAGTCAGGGTTTCGACACTGAAGCTTTCTTT. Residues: CASSPSQGFDTEAFF.

The CDR3 loop is CASSLGGRARETQYF. The CDR3 nucleotides read TGTGCCAGCAGCTTGGGCGGGAGGGCCAGGGAGACCCAGTACTTC. The chain links TRBV5-6 to TRBJ2-5, with 9 bases matching TRBD2. Losses at the gene ends were 0 bases for V and 5 bases for J; bases not matched to a gene: 5. The CDR3 totals 15 residues. Germline CDR1 and CDR2: SGHDT and YYEEEE. Full variable domain (remainder filled in from reference TRBV5-6 and TRBJ2-5): DAGVTQSPTHLIKTRGQQVTLRCSPKSGHDTVSWYQQALGQGPQFIFQYYEEEERQRGNFPDRFSGHQFPNYSSELNVNALLLGDSALYLCASSLGGRARETQYFGPGTRLLVL.

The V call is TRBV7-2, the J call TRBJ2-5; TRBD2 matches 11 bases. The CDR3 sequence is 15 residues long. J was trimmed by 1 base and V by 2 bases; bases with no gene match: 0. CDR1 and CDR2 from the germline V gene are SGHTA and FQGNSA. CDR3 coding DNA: TGTGCCAGCAGCTTAACTAGCGGGAGCCAAGAGACCCAGTACTTC. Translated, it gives CASSLTSGSQETQYF.

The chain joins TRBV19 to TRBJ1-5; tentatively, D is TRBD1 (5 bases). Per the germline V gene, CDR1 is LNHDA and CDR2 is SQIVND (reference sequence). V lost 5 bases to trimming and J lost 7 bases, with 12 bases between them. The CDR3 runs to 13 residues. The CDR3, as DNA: TGTGCCAGTAGTTTCACGGGGGGGCAGCCCCAGCATTTT. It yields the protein CASSFTGGQPQHF.

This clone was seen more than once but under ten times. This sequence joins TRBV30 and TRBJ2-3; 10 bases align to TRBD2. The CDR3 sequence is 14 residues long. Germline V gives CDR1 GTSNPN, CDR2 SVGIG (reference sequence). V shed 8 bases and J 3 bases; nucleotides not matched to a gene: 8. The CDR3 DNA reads TGTGCCCTAGGGCTAGCGGGGGATACAGATACGCAGTATTTT. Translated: CALGLAGDTDTQYF.

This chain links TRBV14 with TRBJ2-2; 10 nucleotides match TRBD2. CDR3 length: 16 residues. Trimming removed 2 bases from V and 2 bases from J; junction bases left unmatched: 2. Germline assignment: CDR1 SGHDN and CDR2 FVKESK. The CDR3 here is CASSQLAGDNTGELFF. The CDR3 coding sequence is TGTGCCAGCAGCCAACTAGCGGGAGACAACACCGGGGAGCTGTTTTTT.

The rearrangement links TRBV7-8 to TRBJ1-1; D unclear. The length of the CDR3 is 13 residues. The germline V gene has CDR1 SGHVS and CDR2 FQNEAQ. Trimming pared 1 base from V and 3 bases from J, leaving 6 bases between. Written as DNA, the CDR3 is TGTGCCAGCAGCTTAGTCGGGGACACTGAAGCTTTCTTT. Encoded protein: CASSLVGDTEAFF. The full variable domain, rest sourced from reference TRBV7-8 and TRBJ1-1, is GAGVSQSPRYKVAKRGQDVALRCDPISGHVSLFWYQQALGQGPEFLTYFQNEAQLDKSGLPSDRFFAERPEGSVSTLKIQRTQQEDSAVYLCASSLVGDTEAFFGQGTRLTVV.

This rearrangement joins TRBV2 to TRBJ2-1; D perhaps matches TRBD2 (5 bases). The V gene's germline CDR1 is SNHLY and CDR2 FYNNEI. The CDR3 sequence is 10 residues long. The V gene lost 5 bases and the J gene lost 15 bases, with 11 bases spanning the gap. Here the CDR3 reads CASSQLVPFF. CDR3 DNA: TGTGCCAGCAGTCAACTAGTACCGTTCTTC.

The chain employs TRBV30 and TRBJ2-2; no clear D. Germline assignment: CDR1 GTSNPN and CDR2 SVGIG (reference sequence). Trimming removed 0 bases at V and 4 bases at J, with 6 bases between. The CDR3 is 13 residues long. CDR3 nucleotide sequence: TGTGCCTGGAGTGTAAGCGCCACCGGGGAGCTGTTTTTT. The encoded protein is CAWSVSATGELFF.

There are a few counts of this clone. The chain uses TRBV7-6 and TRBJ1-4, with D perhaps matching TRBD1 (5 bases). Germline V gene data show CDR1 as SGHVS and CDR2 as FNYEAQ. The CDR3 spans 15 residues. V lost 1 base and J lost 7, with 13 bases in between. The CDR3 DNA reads TGTGCCAGCAGCTTAGGTATTGGGCAGGGTGAAAAACTGTTTTTT. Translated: CASSLGIGQGEKLFF.

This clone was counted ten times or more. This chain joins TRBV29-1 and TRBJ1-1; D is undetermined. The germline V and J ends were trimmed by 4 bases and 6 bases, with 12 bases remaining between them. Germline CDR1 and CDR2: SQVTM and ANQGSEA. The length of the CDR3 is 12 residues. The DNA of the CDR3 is TGCAGCGTTGGTCTCGGCGGGGCTGAAGCTTTCTTT. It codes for CSVGLGGAEAFF.

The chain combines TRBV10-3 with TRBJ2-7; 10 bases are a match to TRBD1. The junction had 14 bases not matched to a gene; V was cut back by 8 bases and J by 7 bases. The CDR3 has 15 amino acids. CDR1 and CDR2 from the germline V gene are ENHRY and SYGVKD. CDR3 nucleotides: TGTGCCATCTTTTCCCCGGGACAGGGGATGAGGGAGCAGTACTTC. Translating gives CAIFSPGQGMREQYF.